This record covers a single T cell receptor beta chain. V lost 2 bases, J lost 2 bases, and 9 bases lay in between. CDR3 length equals 14 residues. Germline assignment: CDR1 MNHEY and CDR2 SVGAGI. This entry belongs to a study of cytomegalovirus exposure and HLA in healthy donors. It was with 60 Vbeta and 13 Jbeta primers that the PCR ran. The protocol was immunoSEQ multiplex PCR, while the TCRdb copy is restricted to in-frame clones and leaves out a portion. The data contain under 85,000 clones, almost 70% of them seen just once; the ten biggest clones take up less than 20%. Sequenced material: PBMCs. This sequence originates from a man between 35 and 55 years old in good health and CMV-seropositive. The J gene is TRBJ2-5, the V gene TRBV6-5, with a tentative D call TRBD2 (6 bases). The CDR3 here is CASSYGGEQETQYF. The CDR3 region has the DNA TGTGCCAGCAGTTACGGAGGGGAACAAGAGACCCAGTACTTC.